The clone carrying this T cell receptor (beta chain) has just one count. Antigen specificity is unknown. This probably arose from a read error, given a far larger clone one base away. The time point was: newly diagnosed GD, antithyroid drugs for less than 3 months. The TCR library was prepared using RNA isolated from PBMCs. Combining iRepertoire HTBI primers with Arm-PCR of CDR3 regions, the authors built TCR beta libraries. TCRdb re-called the multiplex PCR reads through MiXCR, storing one row per CDR3 protein. This repertoire shows approximately 540,000 distinct CDR3 sequences, approximately 12% found once; its top ten account for almost 9%. This entry comes from a study of regulatory T cells in long-lasting Graves disease. Across the whole study: Antithyroid drugs had been taken under 3 months by newly diagnosed Graves' patients. Study outcomes and limitations: Segments TRBV28, TRBJ1-2 and TRBJ2-5 showed preferential usage in persistent disease.

CDR3 size: 14 residues. CDR1 is SNHLY and CDR2 is FYNNEI in the germline V gene. Trimming stripped 4 bases from V and 7 bases from J, with 17 bases between. This same sample was also part of a study on T cells in Graves' hyperthyroidism and ophthalmopathy. Per that paper: Patients with uncontrolled infections, other autoimmune diseases, pregnancy or lactation were excluded. An initial round of RT-PCR targeting the TCR CDR3 relied on the HTBI primer set.

The source of this sequence is a woman in her twenties or thirties with Graves disease. This rearrangement joins TRBV2 to TRBJ2-7; no clear D gene. The sample here was peripheral blood mononuclear cells (PBMCs), taken at new diagnosis, from a patient treated with antithyroid drugs. DNA of the CDR3: TGTGCCAGCAGTGTGGTCAGCTCCTACAATGAGCAGTACTTC. It translates to CASSVVSSYNEQYF.